A selection of T cell receptor beta chains follows, all from one sample in a study of blood T cell repertoires in COVID-19. Profiled with immunoSEQ multiplex PCR; TCRdb holds only in-frame clones, not every one. The table lists tens of thousands of clones, approximately 78% of them singletons. Source material: peripheral blood. These receptors originate from a man aged 60 to 75 in a cohort sampled during active COVID-19. Both conserved end residues are part of each CDR3. Fields, in order: J gene, clone size, V gene, D gene, CDR3 DNA, CDR3 protein. D genes are given only for firm matches. Some rows have no size entry. The others give once, few or many, or a class for an expanded clone.

j_call: TRBJ1-6; clone_size: few; v_call: TRBV5-4; d_call: NA; cdr3_nt: TGTGCCAGCAGCCCCGACACCGTCCAGGGTTGGTCCTATAATTCACCCCTCCACTTT; cdr3_aa: CASSPDTVQGWSYNSPLHF
j_call: TRBJ2-1; clone_size: NA; v_call: TRBV27; d_call: TRBD2; cdr3_nt: TGTGCCAGCAGTTTCGGGCTAGCGGGAGTTCTCTCCTACAATGAGCAGTTCTTC; cdr3_aa: CASSFGLAGVLSYNEQFF
j_call: TRBJ2-3; clone_size: NA; v_call: TRBV4-2; d_call: TRBD2; cdr3_nt: TGTGCCAGCAGCCTTACTAGCGGGAGGGGGACAGATACGCAGTATTTT; cdr3_aa: CASSLTSGRGTDTQYF
j_call: TRBJ2-1; clone_size: NA; v_call: TRBV6-5; d_call: NA; cdr3_nt: TGTGCCAGCAGTTACTCGGACAGCTACAATGAGCAGTTCTTC; cdr3_aa: CASSYSDSYNEQFF
j_call: TRBJ2-1; clone_size: NA; v_call: TRBV14; d_call: NA; cdr3_nt: TGTGCCAGCAGCCAAGACCCGGAGGGGAAGCAGTTCTTC; cdr3_aa: CASSQDPEGKQFF
j_call: TRBJ2-1; clone_size: NA; v_call: TRBV6-6; d_call: TRBD2; cdr3_nt: TGTGCCAGCAGTCGAGCGGGGGGGAGATTTGTCCCTACCGATGAGCAGTTCTTC; cdr3_aa: CASSRAGGRFVPTDEQFF
j_call: TRBJ2-3; clone_size: once; v_call: TRBV5-5; d_call: NA; cdr3_nt: TGTGCCAGCAGCACGGGCGGGTTTCCTTACACAGATACGCAGTATTTT; cdr3_aa: CASSTGGFPYTDTQYF
j_call: TRBJ2-2; clone_size: once; v_call: TRBV28; d_call: NA; cdr3_nt: TGTGCCAGCAGGGCGGGGTTGTTTTATACCGGGGAGCTGTTTTTT; cdr3_aa: CASRAGLFYTGELFF
j_call: TRBJ1-2; clone_size: NA; v_call: TRBV28; d_call: TRBD1; cdr3_nt: TGTGCCAGCAGTTTAAGCCCCGGACAGGGTTATGGCTACACCTTC; cdr3_aa: CASSLSPGQGYGYTF
j_call: TRBJ2-5; clone_size: NA; v_call: TRBV6-5; d_call: NA; cdr3_nt: TGTGCCAGCAGCCGAACTCCGCAAGAGACCCAGTACTTC; cdr3_aa: CASSRTPQETQYF
j_call: TRBJ2-7; clone_size: NA; v_call: TRBV19; d_call: NA; cdr3_nt: TGTGCCACTCCCCGGGGCTCCTACGAGCAGTACTTC; cdr3_aa: CATPRGSYEQYF
j_call: TRBJ1-1; clone_size: NA; v_call: TRBV5-1; d_call: NA; cdr3_nt: TGCGCCAGCAGCGCCTCACCCAGGGGAGGGAATACTGAAGCTTTCTTT; cdr3_aa: CASSASPRGGNTEAFF
j_call: TRBJ2-5; clone_size: NA; v_call: TRBV7-2; d_call: NA; cdr3_nt: TGTGCCAGCAGCTTAGCGGGGGCGGGGGAAGAGACCCAGTACTTC; cdr3_aa: CASSLAGAGEETQYF
j_call: TRBJ1-1; clone_size: NA; v_call: TRBV18; d_call: NA; cdr3_nt: TGTGCCAGCTCACCAGCGACAGGTCAAGGTGCTGAAGCTTTCTTT; cdr3_aa: CASSPATGQGAEAFF
j_call: TRBJ2-3; clone_size: few; v_call: TRBV21-1; d_call: NA; cdr3_nt: TGTGCCAGCAGCAAGGGCCCACTAGCGAGGAGTACCACAGATACGCAGTATTTT; cdr3_aa: CASSKGPLARSTTDTQYF
j_call: TRBJ1-5; clone_size: NA; v_call: TRBV15; d_call: NA; cdr3_nt: TGTGCCACCAGCAGAGGCGGCAGAAACAATCAGCCCCAGCATTTT; cdr3_aa: CATSRGGRNNQPQHF
j_call: TRBJ1-1; clone_size: NA; v_call: TRBV2; d_call: NA; cdr3_nt: TGTGCCAGCAGTGGGACAGAATCTGAAGCTTTCTTT; cdr3_aa: CASSGTESEAFF
j_call: TRBJ1-4; clone_size: NA; v_call: TRBV7-2; d_call: NA; cdr3_nt: TGTGCCAGCAGCGTATCGGCAGGTACTAATGAAAAACTGTTTTTT; cdr3_aa: CASSVSAGTNEKLFF
j_call: TRBJ1-4; clone_size: NA; v_call: TRBV7-8; d_call: TRBD1; cdr3_nt: TGTGCCAGCAGCTCCCGGACAGGGACTAATGAAAAACTGTTTTTT; cdr3_aa: CASSSRTGTNEKLFF
j_call: TRBJ1-1; clone_size: NA; v_call: TRBV18; d_call: TRBD1; cdr3_nt: TGTGCCAGCTCACCCAAGGACAGGGGAAACACTGAAGCTTTCTTT; cdr3_aa: CASSPKDRGNTEAFF
j_call: TRBJ2-2; clone_size: NA; v_call: TRBV24-1; d_call: TRBD2; cdr3_nt: TGTGCCACCAGTGATCTAGCGGGAGAAGGGGCCGGGGAGCTGTTTTTT; cdr3_aa: CATSDLAGEGAGELFF
j_call: TRBJ1-5; clone_size: NA; v_call: TRBV7-2; d_call: NA; cdr3_nt: TGTGCCAGCAGCAAGACAGAGGATCTCAATCAGCCCCAGCATTTT; cdr3_aa: CASSKTEDLNQPQHF
j_call: TRBJ1-1; clone_size: NA; v_call: TRBV16; d_call: NA; cdr3_nt: TGTGCCAGCAGCGAGCGGGGAGGGGTCACTGAAGCTTTCTTT; cdr3_aa: CASSERGGVTEAFF
j_call: TRBJ2-2; clone_size: NA; v_call: TRBV12-3/TRBV12-4; d_call: NA; cdr3_nt: TGTGCCAGCAGTTTAGACGAGGCCGGGGAGCTGTTTTTT; cdr3_aa: CASSLDEAGELFF
j_call: TRBJ1-5; clone_size: NA; v_call: TRBV20-1; d_call: NA; cdr3_nt: TGCAGTCCTTATAGCAATCAGCCCCAGCATTTT; cdr3_aa: CSPYSNQPQHF
j_call: TRBJ1-5; clone_size: NA; v_call: TRBV7-2; d_call: NA; cdr3_nt: TGTGCCAGCAGCTTAGAGGGGTCACTATATAGCAATCAGCCCCAGCATTTT; cdr3_aa: CASSLEGSLYSNQPQHF
j_call: TRBJ2-7; clone_size: once; v_call: TRBV7-6; d_call: TRBD1; cdr3_nt: TGTGCCAGCAGCTTATGGGCTTGGCAGGGGGTTGCCTACGAGCAGTACTTC; cdr3_aa: CASSLWAWQGVAYEQYF
j_call: TRBJ1-6; clone_size: NA; v_call: TRBV5-1; d_call: TRBD1; cdr3_nt: TGCGCCACCACCTGGGACAGCTCCTATAATTCACCCCTCCACTTT; cdr3_aa: CATTWDSSYNSPLHF
j_call: TRBJ2-3; clone_size: NA; v_call: TRBV3-1/TRBV3-2; d_call: NA; cdr3_nt: TGTGCCAGCAGCCACGGACAGACCACAGATACGCAGTATTTT; cdr3_aa: CASSHGQTTDTQYF
j_call: TRBJ2-7; clone_size: NA; v_call: TRBV27; d_call: TRBD2; cdr3_nt: TGTGCCAGCAGTTTCCGCGGGGAGGGAGGATACTACGAGCAGTACTTC; cdr3_aa: CASSFRGEGGYYEQYF
j_call: TRBJ1-6; clone_size: NA; v_call: TRBV19; d_call: TRBD1; cdr3_nt: TGTGCCAGTAGTAGGACCGGGACAGGGATATCCTATAATTCACCCCTCCACTTT; cdr3_aa: CASSRTGTGISYNSPLHF
j_call: TRBJ1-3; clone_size: NA; v_call: TRBV11-2; d_call: TRBD1; cdr3_nt: TGTGCCAGCAGCTTAGCGGGACAGGGTTCGTCGAAAGGAAACACCATATATTTT; cdr3_aa: CASSLAGQGSSKGNTIYF